Listed below are T cell receptor beta chains from one sample, sequenced in a study of blood T cell repertoires in COVID-19. Produced via immunoSEQ multiplex PCR; TCRdb's table is partial and in-frame only. There are around 250,000 clones in the sample; 70% to 90% occur only once, and roughly 6.7% lies in the top ten. Source material: PBMCs or T cells enriched from blood (not recorded which). The origin of the receptors is a woman aged 45-59 years who had been exposed to COVID-19. Each CDR3 is given with its conserved first and last residue. Each record gives: J gene, V gene, CDR3 protein.

j_call: TRBJ2-5
v_call: TRBV6-5
cdr3_aa: CASSTTRQGEETQYF

j_call: TRBJ2-3
v_call: TRBV19
cdr3_aa: CASSIGPGGTDTQYF

j_call: TRBJ2-3
v_call: TRBV5-8
cdr3_aa: CASSLELAGGFDTQYF

j_call: TRBJ2-5
v_call: TRBV30
cdr3_aa: CAWSLGGGPASQYF

j_call: TRBJ2-1
v_call: TRBV7-9
cdr3_aa: CASSATQGRWNEQFF

j_call: TRBJ1-6
v_call: TRBV4-1
cdr3_aa: CASSHLQGLVSNSPLHF

j_call: TRBJ2-7
v_call: TRBV5-6
cdr3_aa: CASSAGWGGSYEQYF

j_call: TRBJ2-1
v_call: TRBV5-1
cdr3_aa: CASSPRTSGGGGHEQFF

j_call: TRBJ1-2
v_call: TRBV10-3
cdr3_aa: CAISAGTGYNYGYTF

j_call: TRBJ2-7
v_call: TRBV2
cdr3_aa: CASSGGTALYEQYF

j_call: TRBJ2-1
v_call: TRBV24-1
cdr3_aa: CATSERTGKNEQFF

j_call: TRBJ1-4
v_call: TRBV2
cdr3_aa: CASRPRQTLNEKLFF

j_call: TRBJ1-1
v_call: TRBV30
cdr3_aa: CAWSAWGSADTEAFF

j_call: TRBJ1-2
v_call: TRBV14
cdr3_aa: CASSQDLPGHPYGYTF

j_call: TRBJ1-1
v_call: TRBV28
cdr3_aa: CASSFSSGTGVNTEAFF

j_call: TRBJ1-2
v_call: TRBV18
cdr3_aa: CASSRGQAYGYTF

j_call: TRBJ1-2
v_call: TRBV30
cdr3_aa: CAWSVTANYGYTF

j_call: TRBJ1-5
v_call: TRBV6-2/TRBV6-3
cdr3_aa: CASSYGESQPQHF

j_call: TRBJ1-4
v_call: TRBV19
cdr3_aa: CASRRTGGNEKLFF

j_call: TRBJ1-2
v_call: TRBV7-2
cdr3_aa: CASSQGAGYGYTF

j_call: TRBJ2-7
v_call: TRBV7-2
cdr3_aa: CASSLIPYSYEQYF

j_call: TRBJ1-4
v_call: TRBV6-5
cdr3_aa: CASSQQGIQFF

j_call: TRBJ2-7
v_call: TRBV11-2
cdr3_aa: CASSLGPSGDSYEQYF

j_call: TRBJ1-2
v_call: TRBV10-3
cdr3_aa: CAIAGREDYGYTF

j_call: TRBJ1-1
v_call: TRBV7-2
cdr3_aa: CASSTRGQGLKAFF

j_call: TRBJ1-1
v_call: TRBV7-2
cdr3_aa: CASSSQSQGATEAFF

j_call: TRBJ1-4
v_call: TRBV9
cdr3_aa: CASSGGQGFNEKLFF

j_call: TRBJ2-2
v_call: TRBV5-1
cdr3_aa: CASSLGTGGAHGELFF

j_call: TRBJ2-3
v_call: TRBV5-4
cdr3_aa: CASSPVGGADTQYF

j_call: TRBJ1-5
v_call: TRBV24-1
cdr3_aa: CATSVGQGDSNQPQHF

j_call: TRBJ1-6
v_call: TRBV2
cdr3_aa: CASSEGQGVSSYNSPLHF

j_call: TRBJ2-5
v_call: TRBV7-2
cdr3_aa: CASSAGTVQETQYF

j_call: TRBJ1-1
v_call: TRBV19
cdr3_aa: CASSPGGAPNTEAFF